The 14 T cell receptor beta chains presented below share a single source sample, sequenced in a study of CD8 T cells in ankylosing spondylitis. One entry per CDR3 protein results from TCRdb running MiXCR on the 5' RACE reads. This table holds 250,000 to 350,000 distinct CDR3 sequences, 20% found once. Sequencing was carried out using blood, either unsorted or a sorted T cell fraction (not recorded which). These receptors were obtained from a male donor with ankylosing spondylitis or in good health (not recorded which).

V usage is TRBV5-1 and J usage is TRBJ2-3; 8 nucleotides align to TRBD1. J lost 2 bases, V lost 0 bases, and 5 bases had no gene match. The CDR3 runs to 16 residues. The germline gives CDR1 SGHRS, CDR2 YFSETQ. In DNA, the CDR3 is TGCGCCAGCAGCTTGGGACAGGGGCTTTTCACAGATACGCAGTATTTT. This gives the protein CASSLGQGLFTDTQYF.

This clonotype appeared many times. The chain links TRBV24-1 to TRBJ2-2; D gene uncertain. The V end was cut by 9 bases, the J end by 6 bases, with 10 bases between. The germline V gene encodes CDR1 KGHDR and CDR2 SFDVKD. This CDR3 region has 12 residues. In DNA form, the CDR3 reads TGTGCCACCGGTCCGTCCCCCGGGGAGCTGTTTTTT. Protein: CATGPSPGELFF.

J is TRBJ2-4 and V is TRBV27; the D gene is possibly TRBD1 (5 bases). V shed 3 bases and J shed 2 bases, with 20 bases lying between them. CDR1 is MNHEY and CDR2 is SMNVEV in the germline V gene (reference sequence). The CDR3 runs 18 residues. CDR3 loop: CASSFLPPDTGSKNIQYF. The DNA of the CDR3 is TGTGCCAGCAGTTTTCTCCCCCCCGACACAGGCTCCAAAAACATTCAGTACTTC.

The sample holds a few counts of this clonotype. This rearrangement joins TRBV28 to TRBJ2-1; D not resolved. The CDR3 runs 12 residues. Germline CDR1 reads MDHEN; CDR2 reads SYDVKM. Trimming left V 6 bases short and J 10 bases short, with 13 bases between. CDR3 sequence: CASRDAPREQFF. The CDR3 DNA sequence: TGTGCCAGCAGGGACGCACCCAGGGAGCAGTTCTTC.

The V and J genes are TRBV7-6 and TRBJ1-1, with TRBD1 matching over 7 bases. J lost 3 bases, V lost 4 bases, and 5 bases had no gene match. This CDR3 region has 14 residues. The germline V gene has CDR1 SGHVS and CDR2 FNYEAQ. This chain's CDR3 is CASSSDREDTEAFF. DNA for the CDR3: TGTGCCAGCAGCTCCGACAGGGAGGACACTGAAGCTTTCTTT.

The chain joins TRBV28 to TRBJ2-5; 7 bases fit TRBD2. The J segment lost 5 bases and the V segment lost 3 bases, leaving 12 bases of the junction unmatched. Germline CDR1 reads MDHEN; CDR2 reads SYDVKM. The CDR3 covers 16 residues. The CDR3 spells CASSLSGREWLETQYF. Here the CDR3 DNA reads TGTGCCAGCAGTTTGAGTGGGCGGGAGTGGTTGGAGACCCAGTACTTC.

The rearrangement uses TRBV4-1 and TRBJ1-6, with 7 bases matching TRBD1. CDR1 is MGHRA and CDR2 is YSYEKL in the germline V gene. The CDR3 extends over 16 amino acids. J was trimmed by 10 bases and V by 0 bases; bases with no gene match: 9. The CDR3 sequence: CASSQEPYQGGSPLHF. CDR3 DNA: TGCGCCAGCAGCCAAGAACCCTATCAAGGGGGCTCACCCCTCCACTTT.

This clonotype was seen ten or more times. The V gene is TRBV10-3, the J gene TRBJ1-1; D gene uncertain. The CDR3 loop spans 13 amino acids. With 8 bases removed from V and 0 bases from J, the gap between germline ends came to 10 bases. CDR1 and CDR2 (germline): ENHRY, SYGVKD. CDR3 amino acids: CAIVSRLNTEAFF. The CDR3 DNA reads TGTGCCATCGTGTCCAGGCTGAACACTGAAGCTTTCTTT.

A few counts support this clonotype. V gene TRBV10-3 combines with J gene TRBJ2-5, with D possibly being TRBD2 (6 bases). The CDR3 is made up of 14 amino acids. Germline CDR1 and CDR2: ENHRY and SYGVKD. V lost 2 bases to trimming and J lost 5 bases, with 12 bases between them. The CDR3 here is CAISERGAGETQYF. The CDR3 bases are TGTGCCATCAGTGAGAGGGGCGCGGGGGAGACCCAGTACTTC.

The rearrangement uses TRBV30 and TRBJ1-1; a weak D match, TRBD1 (5 bases). Trimming removed 8 bases from V and 1 base from J, with 14 bases in between. This CDR3 contains 13 residues. Germline loops: CDR1 GTSNPN, CDR2 SVGIG (reference sequence). The CDR3 DNA follows: TGTGCCACCTCCACAGGAACGAACACTGAAGCTTTCTTT. This codes for CATSTGTNTEAFF.

This clonotype was seen only a few times. The chain joins TRBV5-1 to TRBJ1-6, with a tentative D call TRBD1 (6 bases). In germline, CDR1 is SGHRS, CDR2 YFSETQ. This CDR3 comprises 16 residues. V was clipped by 4 bases and J by 8 bases, with 19 bases between them. In DNA, the CDR3 is TGCGCCAGCAGCCCGAAGGTACAGGGAGGAGATTCACCCCTCCACTTT. Amino acids: CASSPKVQGGDSPLHF.

This clonotype was counted a few times. This chain connects TRBV10-3 to TRBJ1-2; TRBD1 matches at 11 bases. Trimming took 7 bases from V and 7 from J; bases not matched to a gene: 5. The CDR3 contains 13 residues. Germline values: CDR1 ENHRY, CDR2 SYGVKD. The CDR3, as DNA: TGTGCCATCATCGGGACAGGGGGGACTGGCTACACCTTC. Its protein product is CAIIGTGGTGYTF.

This clonotype was observed a handful of times. V and J are TRBV2 and TRBJ2-1; the match to TRBD2 covers 7 bases. There are 15 residues in the CDR3. Trimming removed 4 bases from V and 5 bases from J; junction bases left unmatched: 8. Germline CDR1 reads SNHLY; CDR2 reads FYNNEI. CDR3 protein: CASSVGGGSHNEQFF. Written as DNA, the CDR3 is TGTGCCAGCAGTGTCGGGGGAGGGAGCCACAATGAGCAGTTCTTC.

The chain is built from TRBV12-3 or TRBV12-4 and TRBJ2-2, with 7 bases fitting TRBD1. CDR3 length: 15 amino acids. V was clipped by 6 bases and J by 3 bases; unmatched bases: 7. CDR3 nucleotides: TGTGCCAGCAGAGCACCCGACAGGGACACCGGGGAGCTGTTTTTT. This encodes CASRAPDRDTGELFF.